Sequencing of this T cell receptor beta chain was carried out in a study of blood T cell repertoires in COVID-19 (dated by TCRdb to the early 2020s). Context from the whole study: Samples from collaborators originated in the United States, Italy and Spain and spanned both the acute and convalescent phases of COVID-19. The material from the prospective study consisted of cDNA or gDNA derived from T cells, B-cell-depleted T cells, or PBMCs. The dataset comprised deeply sampled blood TCRbeta repertoires from subjects exposed to, actively infected with, or recovered from COVID-19. The repertoires were released in a freely available public database meant as a resource for research on the immune response to SARS-CoV-2. Samples came from the ongoing ImmuneRACE study (first 160 participants) plus 1,254 subjects from 6 global collaborators. The sample metadata nearly always contained a de-identified subject ID, COVID-19 status, age in years and sex. Where HLA class I and class II types were available, the types were taken from metadata supplied by the sample provider, not from assay-based typing.

TCRbeta CDR3 regions were amplified from genomic DNA using the immunoSEQ Assay, a bias-controlled multiplex PCR. As for the authors' bioinformatics: The number of nucleated cells in each sample was estimated from the amplification of reference gene primers within the assay. To quantify the absolute abundance of each unique TCRbeta CDR3 rearrangement, sequence reads were collapsed and filtered. For each sample, productive Simpson clonality was calculated as the square root of Simpson's diversity index over productive rearrangements. In TCRdb, the immuneACCESS table is reduced to in-frame sequences with V and J assigned. These tables do not hold every clone; where another copy was compared, an unresolved V gene accounts for under half, and the others remain unexplained. V and J calls and clone size are as listed in that table; D and trimming were resolved from the DNA. The sample includes 300,000 to 400,000 clones, with roughly nine tenths observed a single time. The top ten clonotypes cover less than 4% of the sample.

Points the paper makes about the study in general: The quantity of clinical and demographic metadata differed by source and by participant and was supplied without curation.

Participants in the prospective study were enrolled through a virtual design, were aged about 18 to 90 years, and lived in approximately 24 United States geographic areas. In the prospective study, cohorts were assigned on the basis of participant-reported clinical history obtained from a screening survey and a study questionnaire. Exposed participants had been in contact with someone with a PCR-confirmed or clinician-diagnosed COVID-19 case within 2 weeks of study entry. Each participant in the prospective study had whole blood, serum and a nasopharyngeal or oropharyngeal swab collected by mobile phlebotomists. Additional blood draws and questionnaires over a 2-month period could optionally be provided by prospective study participants. Before DNA extraction, prospective study blood samples were shipped either frozen or at room temperature. Concerning this clone: There is no known antigen for this receptor. Per-base quality was not reported, and no clone a single base away is much larger than it.

CDR1 MGHRA and CDR2 YSYEKL were looked up in the germline V gene. Counted from cysteine to phenylalanine, this CDR3 has 14 amino acids. Of the read, only the CDR3 DNA is kept; its 42 bases are in frame from base 1. V loses 5 bases at its end and J loses 7 bases; junction bases beyond the gene matches: 7. This chain joins TRBV4-1 to TRBJ1-4, and 7 junctional nucleotides match TRBD1. This sequence originates from a woman younger than 45 who had been exposed to COVID-19. The sequenced sample consisted of PBMCs or T cells enriched from blood (not recorded which). In nucleotides, the sequence is TGCGCCAGCAGCAAGGGGGCAGGGAGTGAAAAACTGTTTTTT. Translated, this is CASSKGAGSEKLFF.